The entry below gives a single T cell receptor (beta chain) sequence along with its context. Its antigen is not identified. The data were obtained in a study of spatial heterogeneity in lung cancer. TCRdb analysed the 5' RACE reads with MiXCR anew, one entry per CDR3 protein. Among tens of thousands of distinct CDR3 sequences listed, around 5% were seen once. Study-level results: Resection saw ubiquitous expanded tumor TCRs appear in blood more than follow-up did.

Time point in this sample: sample taken at primary tumor resection. Sequencing of whole RNA from tumor, nontumor lung or frozen PBMC involved no sorting. Germline V gives CDR1 LGHDT, CDR2 YNNKEL (reference sequence). The CDR3 contains 18 residues. V lost 2 bases and J lost 3; bases outside the gene matches: 8. V usage is TRBV3-1 and J usage is TRBJ2-1; 12 bases fit TRBD2. The clonotype comes from a female donor with early-stage non-small cell lung cancer. The specimen was PBMCs, collected at surgery. The CDR3 nucleotides are TGTGCCAGCAGCCAATTAAGTCTAGCGGGGGGGCTCTACAATGAGCAGTTCTTC. Protein: CASSQLSLAGGLYNEQFF.